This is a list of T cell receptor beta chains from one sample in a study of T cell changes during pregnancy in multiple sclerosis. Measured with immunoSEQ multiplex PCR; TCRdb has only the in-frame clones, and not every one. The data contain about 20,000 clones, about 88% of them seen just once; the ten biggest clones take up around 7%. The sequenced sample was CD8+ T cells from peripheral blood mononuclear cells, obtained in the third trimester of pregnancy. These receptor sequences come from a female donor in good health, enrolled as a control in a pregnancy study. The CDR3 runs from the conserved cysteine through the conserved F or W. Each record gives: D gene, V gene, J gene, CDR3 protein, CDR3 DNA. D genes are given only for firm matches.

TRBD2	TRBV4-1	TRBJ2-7	CASTTLAVLYEQYF	TGCGCCAGCACCACCCTAGCGGTCCTCTACGAGCAGTACTTC
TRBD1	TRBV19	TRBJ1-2	CASSTRTGPKGYTF	TGTGCCAGTAGTACCCGGACAGGGCCTAAGGGCTACACCTTC
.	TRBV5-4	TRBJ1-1	CASSWGDSEAFF	TGTGCCAGCAGCTGGGGGGATTCCGAAGCTTTCTTT
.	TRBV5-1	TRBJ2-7	CASSRGTGSYEQYF	TGCGCCAGCAGCCGGGGAACAGGGAGCTACGAGCAGTACTTC
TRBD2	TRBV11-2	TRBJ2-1	CASSHLKRDYNEQFF	TGTGCCAGCAGCCACCTTAAGCGGGACTACAATGAGCAGTTCTTC
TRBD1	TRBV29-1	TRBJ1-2	CSVEDPGQGNYGYTF	TGCAGCGTTGAAGATCCTGGACAGGGGAACTATGGCTACACCTTC
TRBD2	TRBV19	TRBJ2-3	CASSPGLAGGTDTQYF	TGTGCCAGTAGTCCCGGACTAGCGGGTGGAACAGATACGCAGTATTTT
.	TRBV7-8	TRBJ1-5	CASSLRANQPQHF	TGTGCCAGCAGCTTAAGAGCGAATCAGCCCCAGCATTTT
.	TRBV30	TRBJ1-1	CAWGGGLGGGSEAFF	TGTGCCTGGGGTGGGGGCTTGGGAGGAGGAAGTGAAGCTTTCTTT
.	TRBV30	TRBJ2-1	CAWERKNYNEQFF	TGTGCCTGGGAGCGGAAAAACTACAATGAGCAGTTCTTC
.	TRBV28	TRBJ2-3	CASSSPREGGDTQYF	TGTGCCAGCAGTTCACCTCGGGAAGGGGGAGATACGCAGTATTTT